This entry is about one T cell receptor (beta chain). These data come from a study of blood T cell repertoires in COVID-19. Study details: Samples representing acute and convalescent COVID-19 were sourced from the United States, Italy and Spain.

Clones were read by immunoSEQ multiplex PCR, and TCRdb kept only the in-frame ones, dropping some. The sample lists almost 250,000 clones; around 89% were seen once. The age range of participants was about 18 to 95 years, with residence in roughly 25 US areas. All recovered Cohort 3 donors got two negative PCRs, got clearance, or saw symptom resolution. Sequenced sample: PBMCs or T cells enriched from blood (not recorded which). The sequence was obtained from a woman in her thirties who had recovered from COVID-19.

The CDR3 loop is CASSVARQGPEQYF. As DNA, the CDR3 is TGTGCCAGCAGCGTAGCTCGGCAGGGCCCAGAGCAGTATTTT. The chain joins TRBV9 to TRBJ2-3; weak D call: TRBD1 (5 bases). Germline values: CDR1 SGDLS, CDR2 YYNGEE. Trimming removed 0 bases at V and 11 bases at J, with 16 bases between. CDR3 size: 14 residues.